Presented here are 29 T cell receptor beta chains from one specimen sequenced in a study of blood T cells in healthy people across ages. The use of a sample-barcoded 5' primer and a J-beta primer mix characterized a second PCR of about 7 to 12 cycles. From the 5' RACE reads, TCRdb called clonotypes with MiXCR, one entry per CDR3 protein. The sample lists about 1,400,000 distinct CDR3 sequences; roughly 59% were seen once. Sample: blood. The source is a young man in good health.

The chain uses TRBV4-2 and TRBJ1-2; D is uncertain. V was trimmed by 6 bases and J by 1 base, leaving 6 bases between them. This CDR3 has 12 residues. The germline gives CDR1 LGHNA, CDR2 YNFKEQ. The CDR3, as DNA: TGTGCCAGCAGGTCGGATAACTATGGCTACACCTTC. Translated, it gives CASRSDNYGYTF.

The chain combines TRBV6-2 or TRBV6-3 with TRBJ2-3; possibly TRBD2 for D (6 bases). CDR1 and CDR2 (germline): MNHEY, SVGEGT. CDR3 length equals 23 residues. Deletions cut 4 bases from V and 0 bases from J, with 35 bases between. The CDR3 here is CASSSPSRYLGGGAHSSTDTQYF. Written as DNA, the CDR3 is TGTGCCAGCAGTTCTCCGTCCCGCTACTTGGGAGGCGGGGCTCACTCTAGCACAGATACGCAGTATTTT.

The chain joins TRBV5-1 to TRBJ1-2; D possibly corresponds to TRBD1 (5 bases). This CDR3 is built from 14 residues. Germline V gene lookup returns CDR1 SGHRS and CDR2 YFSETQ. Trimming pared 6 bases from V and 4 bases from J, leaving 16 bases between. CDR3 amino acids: CASTFESGTYGYTF. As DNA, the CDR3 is TGCGCCAGCACCTTTGAGTCAGGGACCTATGGCTACACCTTC.

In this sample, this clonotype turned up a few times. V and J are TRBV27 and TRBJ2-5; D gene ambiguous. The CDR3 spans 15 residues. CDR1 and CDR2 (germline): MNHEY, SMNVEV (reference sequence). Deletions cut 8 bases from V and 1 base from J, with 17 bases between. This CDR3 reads CASRVGMEFQETQYF. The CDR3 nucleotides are TGTGCCAGCCGCGTGGGGATGGAGTTCCAAGAGACCCAGTACTTC.

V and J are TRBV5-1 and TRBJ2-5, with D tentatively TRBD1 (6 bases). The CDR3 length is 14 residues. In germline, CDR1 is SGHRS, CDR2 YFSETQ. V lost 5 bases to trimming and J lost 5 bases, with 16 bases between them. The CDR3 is CASRPGTLQETQYF. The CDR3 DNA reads TGCGCCAGCAGACCCGGGACACTCCAGGAGACCCAGTACTTC.

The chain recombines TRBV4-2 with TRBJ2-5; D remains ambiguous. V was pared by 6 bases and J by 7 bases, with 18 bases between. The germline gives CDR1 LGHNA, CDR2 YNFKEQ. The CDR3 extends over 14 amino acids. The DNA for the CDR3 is TGTGCCAGCAGAAGACCCACTTGGGGTAGGACCCAGTACTTC. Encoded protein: CASRRPTWGRTQYF.

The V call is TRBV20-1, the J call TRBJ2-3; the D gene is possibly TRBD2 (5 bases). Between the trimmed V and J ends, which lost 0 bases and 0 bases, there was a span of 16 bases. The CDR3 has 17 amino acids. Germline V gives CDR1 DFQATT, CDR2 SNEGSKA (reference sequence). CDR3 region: CSARDGVRGFSTDTQYF. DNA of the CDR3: TGCAGTGCTAGAGACGGGGTACGGGGATTTAGCACAGATACGCAGTATTTT.

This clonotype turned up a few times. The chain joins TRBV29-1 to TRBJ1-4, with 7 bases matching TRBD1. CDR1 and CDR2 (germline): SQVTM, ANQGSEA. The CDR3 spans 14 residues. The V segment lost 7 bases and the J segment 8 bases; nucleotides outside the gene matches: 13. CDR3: CSAWVTGAREKLFF. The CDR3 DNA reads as TGCAGCGCTTGGGTAACAGGGGCTCGGGAAAAACTGTTTTTT.

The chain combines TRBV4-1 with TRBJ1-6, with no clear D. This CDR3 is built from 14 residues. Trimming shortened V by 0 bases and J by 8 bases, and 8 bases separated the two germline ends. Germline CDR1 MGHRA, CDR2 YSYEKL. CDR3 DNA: TGCGCCAGCAGCCAAGATTTTGGGGATTCACCCCTCCACTTT. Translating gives CASSQDFGDSPLHF.

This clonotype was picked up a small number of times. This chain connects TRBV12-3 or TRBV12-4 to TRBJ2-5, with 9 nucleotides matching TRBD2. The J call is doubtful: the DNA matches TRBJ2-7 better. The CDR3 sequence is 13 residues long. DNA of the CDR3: TGTGCCAGCAGTGCTAGCGGGACCTACGAGCAGTACTTC. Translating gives CASSASGTYEQYF.

CDR3 amino acids: CASSHDGQGTYGYTF. In DNA form, the CDR3 reads TGCGCCAGCAGCCATGACGGACAGGGGACCTATGGCTACACCTTC. This chain connects TRBV4-1 to TRBJ1-2; 9 bases fit TRBD1. After removal of 3 bases from V and 4 bases from J, the junction contained 6 bases not matched to a gene. The CDR3 loop spans 15 amino acids. Germline V gene data show CDR1 as MGHRA and CDR2 as YSYEKL.

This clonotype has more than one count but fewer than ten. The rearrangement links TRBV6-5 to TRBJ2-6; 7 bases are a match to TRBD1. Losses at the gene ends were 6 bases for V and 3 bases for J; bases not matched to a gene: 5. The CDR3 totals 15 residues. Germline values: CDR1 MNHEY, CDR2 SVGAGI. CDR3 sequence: CASSTGAGGANVLTF. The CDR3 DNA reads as TGTGCCAGCAGCACAGGGGCCGGTGGGGCCAACGTCCTGACTTTC.

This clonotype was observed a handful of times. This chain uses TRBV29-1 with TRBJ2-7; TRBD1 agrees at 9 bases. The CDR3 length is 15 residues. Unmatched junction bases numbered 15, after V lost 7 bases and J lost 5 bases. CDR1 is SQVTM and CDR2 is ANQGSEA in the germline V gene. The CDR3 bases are TGCAGCGCCAGCACAGGGGGCGGTCTATTGCACGAGCAGTACTTC. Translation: CSASTGGGLLHEQYF.

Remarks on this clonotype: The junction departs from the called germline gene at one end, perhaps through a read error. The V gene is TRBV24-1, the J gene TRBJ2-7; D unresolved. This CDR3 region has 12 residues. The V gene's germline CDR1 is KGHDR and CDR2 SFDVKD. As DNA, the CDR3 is TGTGCCACCAGTGAGATCGGTTACGAGCAGTACTTT. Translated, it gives CATSEIGYEQYF.

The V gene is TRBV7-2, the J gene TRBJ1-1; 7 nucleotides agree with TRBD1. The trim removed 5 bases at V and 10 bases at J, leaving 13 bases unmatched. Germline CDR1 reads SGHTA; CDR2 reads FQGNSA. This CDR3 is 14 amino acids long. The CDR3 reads CASSPRDSSPGAFF. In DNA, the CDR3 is TGTGCCAGCAGCCCACGGGACAGCTCCCCTGGAGCTTTCTTT.

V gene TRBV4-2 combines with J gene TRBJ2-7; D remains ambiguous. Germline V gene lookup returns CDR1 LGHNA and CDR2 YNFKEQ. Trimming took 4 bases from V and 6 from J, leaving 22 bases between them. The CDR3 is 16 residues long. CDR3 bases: TGTGCCAGCAGCCGCCTCGGAGCGCAGCTAGGCTCCGAGCAGTACTTC. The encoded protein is CASSRLGAQLGSEQYF.

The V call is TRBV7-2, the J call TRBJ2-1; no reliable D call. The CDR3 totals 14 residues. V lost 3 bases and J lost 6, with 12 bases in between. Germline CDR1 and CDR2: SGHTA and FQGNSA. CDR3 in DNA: TGTGCCAGCAGCTTGACACCCAACGGCAATGAGCAGTTCTTC. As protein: CASSLTPNGNEQFF. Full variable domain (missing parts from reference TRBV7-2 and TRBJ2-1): GAGVSQSPSNKVTEKGKDVELRCDPISGHTALYWYRQSLGQGLEFLIYFQGNSAPDKSGLPSDRFSAERTGGSVSTLTIQRTQQEDSAVYLCASSLTPNGNEQFFGPGTRLTVL.

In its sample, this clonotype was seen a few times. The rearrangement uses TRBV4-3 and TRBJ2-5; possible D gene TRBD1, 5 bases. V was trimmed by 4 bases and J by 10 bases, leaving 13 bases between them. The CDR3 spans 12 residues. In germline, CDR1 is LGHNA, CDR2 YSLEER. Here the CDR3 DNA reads TGCGCCAGCAGCCCCACCTTCAGGGTCCAGTACTTC. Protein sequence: CASSPTFRVQYF.

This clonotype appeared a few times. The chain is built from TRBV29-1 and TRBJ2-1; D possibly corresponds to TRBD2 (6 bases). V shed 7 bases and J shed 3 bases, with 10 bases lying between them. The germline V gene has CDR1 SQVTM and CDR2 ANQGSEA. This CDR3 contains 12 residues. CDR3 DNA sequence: TGCAGCGGAGCGGGCTTCTACAATGAGCAGTTCTTC. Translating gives CSGAGFYNEQFF.

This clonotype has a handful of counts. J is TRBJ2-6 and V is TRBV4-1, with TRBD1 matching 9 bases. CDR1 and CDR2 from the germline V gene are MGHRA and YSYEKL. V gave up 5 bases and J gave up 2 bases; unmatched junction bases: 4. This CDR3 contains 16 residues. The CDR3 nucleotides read TGCGCCAGCAGCAGTACAGGGGGCGCTGGGGCCAACGTCCTGACTTTC. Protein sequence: CASSSTGGAGANVLTF.

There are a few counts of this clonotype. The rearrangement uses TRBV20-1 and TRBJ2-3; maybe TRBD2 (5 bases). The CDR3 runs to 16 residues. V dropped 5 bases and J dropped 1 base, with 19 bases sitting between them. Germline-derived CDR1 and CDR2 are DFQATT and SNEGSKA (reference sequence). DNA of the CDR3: TGCAGTGCTCCGGCGGCTAGCCGAACCGGCACAGATACGCAGTATTTT. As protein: CSAPAASRTGTDTQYF.

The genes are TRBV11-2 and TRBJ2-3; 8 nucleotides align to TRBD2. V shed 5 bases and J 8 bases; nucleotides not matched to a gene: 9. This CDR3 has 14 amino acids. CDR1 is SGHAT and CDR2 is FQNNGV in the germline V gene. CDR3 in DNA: TGTGCCAGCAGCATGACCGGGACTAGGATTACGCAGTATTTT. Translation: CASSMTGTRITQYF.

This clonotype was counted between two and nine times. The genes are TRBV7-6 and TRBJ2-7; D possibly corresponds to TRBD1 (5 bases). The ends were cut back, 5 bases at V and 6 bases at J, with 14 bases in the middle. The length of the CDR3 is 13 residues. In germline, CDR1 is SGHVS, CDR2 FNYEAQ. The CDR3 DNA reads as TGTGCCAGCAGCGCTCAAAGGGGCGGCGAGCAGTACTTC. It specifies CASSAQRGGEQYF.

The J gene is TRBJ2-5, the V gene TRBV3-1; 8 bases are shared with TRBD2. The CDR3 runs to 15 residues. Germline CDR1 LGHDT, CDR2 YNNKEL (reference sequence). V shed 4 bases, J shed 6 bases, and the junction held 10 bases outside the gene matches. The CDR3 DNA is TGTGCCAGCAGCCCCCCGCCGGGAGGGGCCAAGACCCAGTACTTC. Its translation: CASSPPPGGAKTQYF.

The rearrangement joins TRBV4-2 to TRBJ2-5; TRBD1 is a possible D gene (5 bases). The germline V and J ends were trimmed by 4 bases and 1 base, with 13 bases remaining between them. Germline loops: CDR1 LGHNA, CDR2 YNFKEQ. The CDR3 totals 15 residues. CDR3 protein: CASSRQATAQETQYF. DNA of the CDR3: TGTGCCAGCAGCCGCCAAGCGACAGCCCAAGAGACCCAGTACTTC.

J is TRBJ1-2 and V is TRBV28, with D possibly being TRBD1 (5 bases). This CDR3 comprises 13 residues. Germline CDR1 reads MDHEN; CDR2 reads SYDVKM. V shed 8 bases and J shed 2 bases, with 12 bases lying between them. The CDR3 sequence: CASRRGANYGYTF. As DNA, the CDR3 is TGTGCCAGCCGCAGAGGGGCCAACTATGGCTACACCTTC.

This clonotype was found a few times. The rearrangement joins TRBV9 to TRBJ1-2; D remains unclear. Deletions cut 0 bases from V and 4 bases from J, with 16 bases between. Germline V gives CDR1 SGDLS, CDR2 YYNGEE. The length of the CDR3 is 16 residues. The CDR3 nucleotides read TGTGCCAGCAGCGTAGATGCCCAACCAGAGATCTATGGCTACACCTTC. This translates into CASSVDAQPEIYGYTF.

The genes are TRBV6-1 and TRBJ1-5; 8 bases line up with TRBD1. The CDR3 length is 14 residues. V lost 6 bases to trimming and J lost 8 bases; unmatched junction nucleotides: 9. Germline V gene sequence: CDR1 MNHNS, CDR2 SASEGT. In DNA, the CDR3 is TGTGCCAGCAGCCGAACGCAGGGGGCAGAGCCCCAGCATTTT. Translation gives CASSRTQGAEPQHF.

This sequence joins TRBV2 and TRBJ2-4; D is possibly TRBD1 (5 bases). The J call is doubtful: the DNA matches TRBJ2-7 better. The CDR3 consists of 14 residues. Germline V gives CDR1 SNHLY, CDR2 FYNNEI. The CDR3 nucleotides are TGTGCCAGCATAGGGGCGACCATCACCTACGAGCAGTACTTC. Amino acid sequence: CASIGATITYEQYF.